Below, 27 T cell receptor beta chains from the same sample are listed, as sequenced in a study of control samples from healthy donors and cancer patients. Here immunoSEQ multiplex PCR was the method, and the copy in TCRdb shows in-frame clones only, minus some. The sample yields around 170,000 clones, about 91% seen once. Input material: blood. The source is a woman aged 25-40 years in good health.

V and J are TRBV11-1 and TRBJ2-1, with D possibly being TRBD1 (6 bases). Germline CDR1 and CDR2: SGHAT and FQDESV (reference sequence). CDR3 length: 14 residues. V lost 1 base, J lost 12 bases, and 16 bases lay in between. This chain's CDR3 is CASSLVGQPQLQFF. Written as DNA, the CDR3 is TGTGCCAGCAGCTTAGTCGGACAGCCCCAGTTGCAGTTCTTC.

The chain links TRBV5-6 to TRBJ2-7; a possible D gene is TRBD1 (6 bases). The V end lost 4 bases, the J end lost 5 bases, and 19 bases lay between the germline ends. The CDR3 is 15 residues long. The germline V gene encodes CDR1 SGHDT and CDR2 YYEEEE. In DNA, the CDR3 is TGTGCCAGCAGCCAGCAGGGGCCTTCGGTGGACGAGCAGTACGTC. Its protein product is CASSQQGPSVDEQYV.

The rearrangement joins TRBV15 to TRBJ2-5; D is uncertain. The CDR3 is made up of 13 amino acids. Germline CDR1 is LNHNV and CDR2 is YYDKDF (reference sequence). V was cut by 6 bases and J by 2 bases, with 10 bases left in between. The CDR3 loop is CATRGLGQETQYF. As DNA, the CDR3 is TGTGCCACCAGAGGCCTGGGGCAAGAGACCCAGTACTTC.

The V and J genes are TRBV5-1 and TRBJ2-1, with D possibly TRBD1 on 7 matching bases. Trimming took 0 bases from V and 2 from J, leaving 18 bases between them. CDR1 is SGHRS and CDR2 is YFSETQ in the germline V gene. CDR3 size: 18 residues. CDR3 DNA sequence: TGCGCCAGCAGCTTGGAGGGCAGGGGGGCGATTACCTACAATGAGCAGTTCTTC. It specifies CASSLEGRGAITYNEQFF.

The gene calls are TRBV5-1 and TRBJ1-5; tentatively, D is TRBD1 (5 bases). CDR3 length: 15 amino acids. The V gene lost 0 bases and the J gene lost 1 base, with 8 bases spanning the gap. The germline V gene has CDR1 SGHRS and CDR2 YFSETQ. The CDR3 spells CASSLGWDSNQPQHF. As DNA, the CDR3 is TGCGCCAGCAGCTTGGGGTGGGACAGCAATCAGCCCCAGCATTTT.

The chain combines TRBV19 with TRBJ1-2; D call uncertain. V was trimmed by 5 bases and J by 4 bases, leaving 14 bases between them. CDR1 is LNHDA and CDR2 is SQIVND in the germline V gene (reference sequence). The CDR3 totals 14 residues. CDR3 sequence: CASSLTARSYGYTF. CDR3 nucleotides: TGTGCCAGTAGTTTAACAGCTCGGTCCTATGGCTACACCTTC.

The chain joins TRBV6-5 to TRBJ2-1, with TRBD2 matching 11 bases. The CDR3 consists of 14 residues. Germline CDR1 and CDR2: MNHEY and SVGAGI. Losses at the gene ends were 1 base for V and 8 bases for J; bases not matched to a gene: 1. CDR3 nucleotide sequence: TGTGCCAGCAGTTACTTGGGACTAGCGGATGAGCAGTTCTTC. The encoded protein is CASSYLGLADEQFF.

The chain employs TRBV10-3 and TRBJ1-2; the match to TRBD1 covers 7 bases. The V gene end was trimmed by 2 bases and the J gene end by 8 bases; junction bases not matched to a gene: 2. There are 12 residues in the CDR3. CDR1 ENHRY and CDR2 SYGVKD come from the germline V gene. The CDR3 region has the DNA TGTGCCATCAGTGAGGACAGGGTAGGCTACACCTTC. Translating gives CAISEDRVGYTF.

The chain combines TRBV19 with TRBJ1-4; 10 bases fit TRBD1. The CDR3 covers 20 residues. The germline gives CDR1 LNHDA, CDR2 SQIVND (reference sequence). V shed 4 bases and J 4 bases; nucleotides not matched to a gene: 18. The CDR3 loop is CASSTRRGDRGLPLNEKLFF. CDR3 nucleotides: TGTGCCAGTAGTACCCGGAGGGGAGACAGGGGGCTCCCTCTTAATGAAAAACTGTTTTTT.

This chain connects TRBV2 to TRBJ1-2, with a tentative D call TRBD1 (5 bases). Germline CDR1 SNHLY, CDR2 FYNNEI. Trimming removed 6 bases at V and 6 bases at J, with 8 bases between. The CDR3 runs to 11 residues. CDR3 residues: CASRQGDGYTF. For the CDR3, the DNA is TGTGCCAGCAGACAAGGGGATGGCTACACCTTC.

The rearrangement links TRBV19 to TRBJ1-1; TRBD1 matches 7 bases. Unmatched junction bases numbered 9, after V lost 5 bases and J lost 3 bases. Germline V gene sequence: CDR1 LNHDA, CDR2 SQIVND (reference sequence). The CDR3 length is 15 residues. CDR3 bases: TGTGCCAGTAGTCTATTCGACAGGGCGCACACTGAAGCTTTCTTT. It translates to CASSLFDRAHTEAFF.

V gene TRBV3-1 (or the pseudogene TRBV3-2) combines with J gene TRBJ2-5, with 8 bases fitting TRBD2. CDR3 length equals 18 residues. Germline CDR1 reads LGHDT; CDR2 reads YNNKEL (reference sequence). The V gene end was trimmed by 1 base and the J gene end by 1 base; junction bases not matched to a gene: 11. This CDR3 reads CASSQAAGGGFGQETQYF. The CDR3 bases are TGTGCCAGCAGCCAAGCCGCGGGGGGCGGATTTGGCCAAGAGACCCAGTACTTC.

J is TRBJ1-1 and V is TRBV29-1; 8 positions match TRBD1. With V trimmed by 5 bases and J by 0 bases, 5 bases remained unmatched. The CDR3 contains 14 residues. The germline V gene has CDR1 SQVTM and CDR2 ANQGSEA. The CDR3 reads CSVYRTGMNTEAFF. CDR3 sequence (DNA): TGCAGCGTTTACAGGACAGGGATGAACACTGAAGCTTTCTTT.

About this clone: Within the sample, other DNA sequences also encode this same CDR3. Written as DNA, the CDR3 is TGTGCCTGGACACAGGGTGGATATGGCTACACCTTC. This codes for CAWTQGGYGYTF. The rearrangement uses TRBV30 and TRBJ1-2, with a weak D call TRBD1 (6 bases). Germline V gene data show CDR1 as GTSNPN and CDR2 as SVGIG (reference sequence). V shed 4 bases and J shed 5 bases, with 11 bases lying between them. There are 12 residues in the CDR3. Complete variable domain (other parts from reference TRBV30 and TRBJ1-2): SQTIHQWPATLVQPVGSPLSLECTVEGTSNPNLYWYRQAAGRGLQLLFYSVGIGQISSEVPQNLSASRPQDRQFILSSKKLLLSDSGFYLCAWTQGGYGYTFGSGTRLTVV.

The gene calls are TRBV24-1 and TRBJ2-2, with D perhaps TRBD1 (5 bases). CDR3 length: 15 amino acids. V was clipped by 1 base and J by 2 bases, with 7 bases between them. Germline loops: CDR1 KGHDR, CDR2 SFDVKD. CDR3 nucleotides: TGTGCCACCAGTGATTTCGACAGAAACACCGGGGAGCTGTTTTTT. Protein sequence: CATSDFDRNTGELFF.

The chain joins TRBV28 to TRBJ1-6; tentatively, D is TRBD1 (6 bases). Germline V gene sequence: CDR1 MDHEN, CDR2 SYDVKM. The V end lost 2 bases, the J end lost 9 bases, and 11 bases lay between the germline ends. The length of the CDR3 is 14 residues. The CDR3 spells CASSLIQGSSPLHF. For the CDR3, the DNA is TGTGCCAGCAGTTTAATACAGGGTAGTTCACCCCTCCACTTT.

CDR3 sequence reads: CASSLAGLAGLPSYNEQFF. For the CDR3, the DNA is TGTGCCAGCAGCTTAGCCGGACTAGCGGGGCTCCCCTCCTACAATGAGCAGTTCTTC. The J gene is TRBJ2-1, the V gene TRBV7-2; 12 bases are shared with TRBD2. This CDR3 comprises 19 residues. Germline V gene lookup returns CDR1 SGHTA and CDR2 FQGNSA. The V gene end was trimmed by 0 bases and the J gene end by 0 bases; junction bases not matched to a gene: 6.

V gene TRBV4-2 combines with J gene TRBJ2-1; 13 bases fit TRBD2. This CDR3 region has 17 residues. Unmatched junction bases numbered 0, after V lost 1 base and J lost 0 bases. Looked up from germline, CDR1 is LGHNA and CDR2 is YNFKEQ. The CDR3 bases are TGTGCCAGCAGCCAAGGGACTAGCGGGAGCTCCTACAATGAGCAGTTCTTC. Translation gives CASSQGTSGSSYNEQFF.

This chain links TRBV24-1 with TRBJ2-3; D possibly corresponds to TRBD2 (5 bases). CDR1 is KGHDR and CDR2 is SFDVKD in the germline V gene. This CDR3 has 17 amino acids. The V and J ends lost 7 bases and 4 bases respectively, with 23 bases between them. CDR3 bases: TGTGCCACCAGGCCTCGGGAAGGGTATCCGCTAGCAGATACGCAGTATTTT. It specifies CATRPREGYPLADTQYF.

In its sample, this clone was seen once. The rearrangement joins TRBV7-2 to TRBJ2-1; the match to TRBD2 covers 8 bases. J lost 1 base, V lost 2 bases, and 1 base had no gene match. Per the germline V gene, CDR1 is SGHTA and CDR2 is FQGNSA. The CDR3 totals 15 residues. In nucleotides, the CDR3 is TGTGCCAGCAGCTTACTAGCGGGTTCCTACAATGAGCAGTTCTTC. Translated: CASSLLAGSYNEQFF.

The chain joins TRBV10-3 to TRBJ2-7, with a possible D match to TRBD1 (5 bases). The germline V gene encodes CDR1 ENHRY and CDR2 SYGVKD. The CDR3 totals 15 residues. V dropped 3 bases and J dropped 4 bases, with 16 bases sitting between them. CDR3 bases: TGTGCCATCAGTGACTTGGGGCTCCGACGTTACGAGCAGTACTTC. Translated: CAISDLGLRRYEQYF.

The chain couples TRBV7-9 to TRBJ2-3; D possibly corresponds to TRBD2 (5 bases). Germline CDR1 and CDR2: SEHNR and FQNEAQ (reference sequence). V was clipped by 5 bases and J by 2 bases, with 14 bases between them. The CDR3 length is 15 residues. In DNA, the CDR3 is TGTGCCAGCAGCCCGAGGGTGGAAGCCACAGATACGCAGTATTTT. Protein product: CASSPRVEATDTQYF.

The chain uses TRBV7-2 and TRBJ2-7, with 7 bases that match TRBD2. Germline V gives CDR1 SGHTA, CDR2 FQGNSA. The CDR3 sequence is 14 residues long. V trimming: 5 bases; J trimming: 2 bases; junction bases outside the gene matches: 6. For the CDR3, the DNA is TGTGCCAGCAGCACGCGGGGGTCCGCCTACGAGCAGTACTTC. Amino acids: CASSTRGSAYEQYF.

The DNA for the CDR3 is TGCGCCAGCAGCCAAGGCCGGGTCGAAATAGCCAAAAACATTCAGTACTTC. This codes for CASSQGRVEIAKNIQYF. The rearrangement uses TRBV4-1 and TRBJ2-4; no reliable D call. V was cut by 1 base and J by 0 bases, with 13 bases left in between. Germline V lookup: CDR1 MGHRA, CDR2 YSYEKL. This CDR3 is 17 amino acids long.

The rearrangement joins TRBV7-6 to TRBJ2-2, with a possible D match to TRBD1 (5 bases). The germline CDR1 and CDR2 sequences are SGHVS and FNYEAQ. V shed 0 bases and J shed 0 bases, with 8 bases lying between them. This CDR3 is built from 16 residues. For the CDR3, the DNA is TGTGCCAGCAGCTTAGCGGAGACAGCGAACACCGGGGAGCTGTTTTTT. This encodes CASSLAETANTGELFF.

This chain uses TRBV18 with TRBJ1-1; D remains ambiguous. The CDR3 totals 13 residues. Germline CDR1 is KGHSH and CDR2 is LQKENI. Trimming pared 3 bases from V and 1 base from J, leaving 6 bases between. The DNA of the CDR3 is TGTGCCAGCTCACCGGTTAGGAACACTGAAGCTTTCTTT. Its translation: CASSPVRNTEAFF.

The V gene is TRBV6-2 or TRBV6-3, the J gene TRBJ1-3; a weak D match, TRBD1 (6 bases). Germline V gene sequence: CDR1 MNHEY, CDR2 SVGEGT. This CDR3 has 18 amino acids. V dropped 2 bases and J dropped 3 bases, with 20 bases sitting between them. The CDR3 nucleotides are TGTGCCAGCAGTTACCCGCCCGGGGGCGCCGGGCTTGGAAACACCATATATTTT. Translating gives CASSYPPGGAGLGNTIYF.